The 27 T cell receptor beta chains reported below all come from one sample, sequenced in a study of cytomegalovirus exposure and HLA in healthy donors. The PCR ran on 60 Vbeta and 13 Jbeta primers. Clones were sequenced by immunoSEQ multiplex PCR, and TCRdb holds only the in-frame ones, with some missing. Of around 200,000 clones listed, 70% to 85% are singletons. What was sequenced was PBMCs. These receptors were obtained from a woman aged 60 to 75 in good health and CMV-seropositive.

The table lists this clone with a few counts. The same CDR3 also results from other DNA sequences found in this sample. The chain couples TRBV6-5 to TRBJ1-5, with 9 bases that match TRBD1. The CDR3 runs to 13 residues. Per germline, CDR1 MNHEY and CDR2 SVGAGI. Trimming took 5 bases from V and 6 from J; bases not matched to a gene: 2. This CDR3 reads CASSRQGGQPQHF. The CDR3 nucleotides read TGTGCCAGCAGTCGACAGGGGGGTCAGCCCCAGCATTTT.

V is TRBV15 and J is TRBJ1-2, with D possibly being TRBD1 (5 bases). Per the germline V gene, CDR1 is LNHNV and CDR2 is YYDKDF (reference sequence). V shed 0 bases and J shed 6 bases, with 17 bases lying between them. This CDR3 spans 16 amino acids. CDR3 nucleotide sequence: TGTGCCACCAGCAGAGATCAGACCACAGGACGGGATGGCTACACCTTC. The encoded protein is CATSRDQTTGRDGYTF.

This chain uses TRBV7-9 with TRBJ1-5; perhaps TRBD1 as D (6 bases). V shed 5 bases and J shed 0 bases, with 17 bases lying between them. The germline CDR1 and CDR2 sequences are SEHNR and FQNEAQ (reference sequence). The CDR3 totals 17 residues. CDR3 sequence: CASSPGVDRFSNQPQHF. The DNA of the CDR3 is TGTGCCAGCAGCCCAGGTGTCGACAGGTTTAGCAATCAGCCCCAGCATTTT.

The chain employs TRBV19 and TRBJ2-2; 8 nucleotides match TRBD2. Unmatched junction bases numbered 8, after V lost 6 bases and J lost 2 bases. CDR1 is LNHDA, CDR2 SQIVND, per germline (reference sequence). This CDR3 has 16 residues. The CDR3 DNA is TGTGCCAGTAGCACGAGACTAGCGAGAAACACCGGGGAGCTGTTTTTT. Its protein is CASSTRLARNTGELFF.

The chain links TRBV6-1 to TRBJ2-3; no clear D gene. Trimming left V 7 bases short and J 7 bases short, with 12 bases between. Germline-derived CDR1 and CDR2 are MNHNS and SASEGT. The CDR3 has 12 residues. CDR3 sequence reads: CASNPNSNTQYF. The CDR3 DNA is TGTGCCAGCAACCCCAATAGCAATACGCAGTATTTT.

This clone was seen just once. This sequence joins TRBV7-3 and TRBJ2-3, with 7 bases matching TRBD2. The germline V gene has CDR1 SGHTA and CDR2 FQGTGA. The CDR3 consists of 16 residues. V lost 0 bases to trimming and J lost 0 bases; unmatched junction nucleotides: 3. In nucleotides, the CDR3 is TGTGCCAGCAGCTTAACGGGAGCGGGGAGCACAGATACGCAGTATTTT. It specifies CASSLTGAGSTDTQYF.

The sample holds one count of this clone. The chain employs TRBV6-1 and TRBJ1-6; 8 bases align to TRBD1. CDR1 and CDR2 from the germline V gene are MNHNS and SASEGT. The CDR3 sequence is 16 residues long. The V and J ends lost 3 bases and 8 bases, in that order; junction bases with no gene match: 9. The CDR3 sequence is CASSEGRGRRDSPLHF. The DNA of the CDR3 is TGTGCCAGCAGTGAGGGCAGGGGGCGCCGGGATTCACCCCTCCACTTT.

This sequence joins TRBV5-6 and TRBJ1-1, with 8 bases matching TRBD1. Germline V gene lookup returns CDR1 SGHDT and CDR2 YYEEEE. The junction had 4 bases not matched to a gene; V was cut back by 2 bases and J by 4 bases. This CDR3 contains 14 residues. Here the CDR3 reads CASSFQGARTEAFF. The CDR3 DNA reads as TGTGCCAGCAGCTTCCAGGGGGCCCGCACTGAAGCTTTCTTT.

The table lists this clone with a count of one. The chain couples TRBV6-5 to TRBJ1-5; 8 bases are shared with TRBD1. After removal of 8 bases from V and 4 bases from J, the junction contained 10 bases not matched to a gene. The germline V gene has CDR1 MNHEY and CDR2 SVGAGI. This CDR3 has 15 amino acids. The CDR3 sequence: CASRPLGQVNQPQHF. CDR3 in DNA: TGTGCCAGCCGACCTCTGGGACAGGTGAATCAGCCCCAGCATTTT.

For the CDR3, the DNA is TGTGCCAGCAGTAGGGGGACGCCTAACACCGGGGAGCTGTTTTTT. It encodes CASSRGTPNTGELFF. The chain couples TRBV6-5 to TRBJ2-2; tentatively, D is TRBD1 (6 bases). V lost 5 bases and J lost 2, with 12 bases in between. Germline CDR1 is MNHEY and CDR2 is SVGAGI. CDR3 size: 15 residues.

The CDR3 DNA reads as TGTGCCAGCAGTTATGGGGGGATCCAATACGAGCAGTACTTC. Amino acids: CASSYGGIQYEQYF. The gene calls are TRBV6-5 and TRBJ2-7; the D gene is possibly TRBD2 (6 bases). CDR3 length: 14 residues. The germline V gene encodes CDR1 MNHEY and CDR2 SVGAGI. With 3 bases removed from V and 4 bases from J, the gap between germline ends came to 13 bases.

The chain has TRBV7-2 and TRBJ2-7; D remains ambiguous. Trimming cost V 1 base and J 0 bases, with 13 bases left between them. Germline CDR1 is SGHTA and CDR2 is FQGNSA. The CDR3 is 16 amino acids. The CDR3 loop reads CASSLGPARSSYEQYF. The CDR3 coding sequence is TGTGCCAGCAGCTTAGGGCCAGCGAGGAGCTCCTACGAGCAGTACTTC.

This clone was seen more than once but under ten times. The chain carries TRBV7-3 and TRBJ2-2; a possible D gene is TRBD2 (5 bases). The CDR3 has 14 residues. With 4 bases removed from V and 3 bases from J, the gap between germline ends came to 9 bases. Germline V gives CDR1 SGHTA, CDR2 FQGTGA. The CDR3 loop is CASSSSRDTGELFF. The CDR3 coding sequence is TGTGCCAGCAGCTCTTCGAGGGACACCGGGGAGCTGTTTTTT. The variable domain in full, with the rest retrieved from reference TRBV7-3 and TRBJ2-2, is GAGVSQTPSNKVTEKGKYVELRCDPISGHTALYWYRQSLGQGPEFLIYFQGTGAADDSGLPNDRFFAVRPEGSVSTLKIQRTERGDSAVYLCASSSSRDTGELFFGEGSRLTVL.

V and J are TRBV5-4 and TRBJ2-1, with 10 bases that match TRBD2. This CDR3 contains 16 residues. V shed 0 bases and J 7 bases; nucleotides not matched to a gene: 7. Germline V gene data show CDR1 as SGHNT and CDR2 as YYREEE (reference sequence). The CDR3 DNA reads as TGTGCCAGCAGCTTGGATAGCGGGAGGATAGGGAATGAGCAGTTCTTC. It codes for CASSLDSGRIGNEQFF.

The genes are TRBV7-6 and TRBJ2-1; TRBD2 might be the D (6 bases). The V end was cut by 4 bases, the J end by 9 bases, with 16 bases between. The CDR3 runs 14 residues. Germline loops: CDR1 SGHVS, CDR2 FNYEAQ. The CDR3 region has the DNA TGTGCCAGCAGCTCAGCTCCTAGCGCGACTGAGCAGTTCTTC. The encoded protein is CASSSAPSATEQFF. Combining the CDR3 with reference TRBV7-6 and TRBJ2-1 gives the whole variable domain GAGVSQSPRYKVTKRGQDVALRCDPISGHVSLYWYRQALGQGPEFLTYFNYEAQQDKSGLPNDRFSAERPEGSISTLTIQRTEQRDSAMYRCASSSAPSATEQFFGPGTRLTVL.

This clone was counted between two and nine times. The CDR3, as DNA: TGCGCCAGCAGCCACATACTCGTGGGAGGCTCCTACGAGCAGTACTTC. This codes for CASSHILVGGSYEQYF. V usage is TRBV4-1 and J usage is TRBJ2-7; possible D gene TRBD2, 6 bases. The V end lost 3 bases, the J end lost 0 bases, and 15 bases lay between the germline ends. The CDR3 loop spans 16 amino acids. The germline CDR1 and CDR2 sequences are MGHRA and YSYEKL.

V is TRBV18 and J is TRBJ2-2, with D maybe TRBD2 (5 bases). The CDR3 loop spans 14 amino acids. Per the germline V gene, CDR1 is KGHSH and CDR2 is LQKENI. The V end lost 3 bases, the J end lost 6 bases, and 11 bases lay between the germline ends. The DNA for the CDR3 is TGTGCCAGCTCACCCTCGGGCGGGTCCGGGGAGCTGTTTTTT. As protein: CASSPSGGSGELFF.

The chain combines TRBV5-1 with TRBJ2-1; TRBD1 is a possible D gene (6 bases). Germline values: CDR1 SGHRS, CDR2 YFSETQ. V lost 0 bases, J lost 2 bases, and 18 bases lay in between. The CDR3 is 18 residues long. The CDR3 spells CASSLVVASDSTYNEQFF. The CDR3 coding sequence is TGCGCCAGCAGCTTGGTAGTCGCTTCGGACAGTACCTACAATGAGCAGTTCTTC.

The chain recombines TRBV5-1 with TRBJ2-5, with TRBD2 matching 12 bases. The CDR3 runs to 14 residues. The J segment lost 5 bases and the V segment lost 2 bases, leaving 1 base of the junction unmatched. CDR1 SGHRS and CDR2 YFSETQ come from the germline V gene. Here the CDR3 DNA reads TGCGCCAGCAGCTTAGGACTAGCGGGGGAGACCCAGTACTTC. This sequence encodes CASSLGLAGETQYF.

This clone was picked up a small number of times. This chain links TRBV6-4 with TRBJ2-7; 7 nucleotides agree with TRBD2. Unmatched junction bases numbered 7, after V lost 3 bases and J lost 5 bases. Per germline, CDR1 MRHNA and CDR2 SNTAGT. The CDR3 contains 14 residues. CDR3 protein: CASSEGRESHEQYF. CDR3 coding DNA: TGTGCCAGCAGTGAGGGGCGGGAGAGCCACGAGCAGTACTTC.

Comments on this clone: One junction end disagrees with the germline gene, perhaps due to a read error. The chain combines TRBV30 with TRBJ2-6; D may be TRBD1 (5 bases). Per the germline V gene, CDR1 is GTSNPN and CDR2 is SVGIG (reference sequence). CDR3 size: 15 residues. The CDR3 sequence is CAWSRRQSGANGLTF. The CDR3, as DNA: TGTGCCTGGAGTCGCAGACAGTCTGGGGCCAACGGCCTGACTTTC. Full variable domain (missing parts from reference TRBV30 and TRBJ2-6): SQTIHQWPATLVQPVGSPLSLECTVEGTSNPNLYWYRQAAGRGLQLLFYSVGIGQISSEVPQNLSASRPQDRQFILSSKKLLLSDSGFYLCAWSRRQSGANGLTFGAGSRLTVL.

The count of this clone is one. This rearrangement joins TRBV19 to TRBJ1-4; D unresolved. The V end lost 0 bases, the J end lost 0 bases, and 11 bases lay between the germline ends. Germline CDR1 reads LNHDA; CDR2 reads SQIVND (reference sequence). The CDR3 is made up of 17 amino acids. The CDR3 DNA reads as TGTGCCAGTAGTATAGAGGGGAGGACTTCAACTAATGAAAAACTGTTTTTT. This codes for CASSIEGRTSTNEKLFF. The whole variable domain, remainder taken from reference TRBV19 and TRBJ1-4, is DGGITQSPKYLFRKEGQNVTLSCEQNLNHDAMYWYRQDPGQGLRLIYYSQIVNDFQKGDIAEGYSVSREKKESFPLTVTSAQKNPTAFYLCASSIEGRTSTNEKLFFGSGTQLSVL.

As DNA, the CDR3 is TGTGCCAGCAGCCGAGCGGGGGGACAGGAGACCCAGTACTTC. It translates to CASSRAGGQETQYF. V gene TRBV14 combines with J gene TRBJ2-5; TRBD2 matches at 9 bases. The CDR3 covers 14 residues. CDR1 is SGHDN and CDR2 is FVKESK in the germline V gene. V gave up 4 bases and J gave up 5 bases; unmatched junction bases: 5.

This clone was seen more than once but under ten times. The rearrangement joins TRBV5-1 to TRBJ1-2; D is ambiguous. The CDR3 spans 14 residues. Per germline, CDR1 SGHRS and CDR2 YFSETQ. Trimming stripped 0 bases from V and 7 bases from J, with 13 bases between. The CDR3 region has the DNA TGCGCCAGCAGCTTGGAACGGAGCGATGGTGGCTACACCTTC. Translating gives CASSLERSDGGYTF.

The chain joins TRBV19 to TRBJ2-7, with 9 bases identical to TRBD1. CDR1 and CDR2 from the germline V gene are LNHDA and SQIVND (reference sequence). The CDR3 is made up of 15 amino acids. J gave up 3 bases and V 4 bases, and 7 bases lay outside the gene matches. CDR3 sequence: CASSTKTGGVYEQYF. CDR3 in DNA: TGTGCCAGTAGTACGAAGACAGGGGGGGTCTACGAGCAGTACTTC. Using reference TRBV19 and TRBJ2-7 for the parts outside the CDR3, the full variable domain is DGGITQSPKYLFRKEGQNVTLSCEQNLNHDAMYWYRQDPGQGLRLIYYSQIVNDFQKGDIAEGYSVSREKKESFPLTVTSAQKNPTAFYLCASSTKTGGVYEQYFGPGTRLTVT.

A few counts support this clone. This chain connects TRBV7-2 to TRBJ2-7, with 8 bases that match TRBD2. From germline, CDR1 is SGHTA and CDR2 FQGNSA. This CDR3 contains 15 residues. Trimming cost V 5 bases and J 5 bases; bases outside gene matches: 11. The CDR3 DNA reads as TGTGCCAGCAGCAGTGCGGCGGGAGGCTTCCACGAGCAGTACTTC. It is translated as CASSSAAGGFHEQYF.

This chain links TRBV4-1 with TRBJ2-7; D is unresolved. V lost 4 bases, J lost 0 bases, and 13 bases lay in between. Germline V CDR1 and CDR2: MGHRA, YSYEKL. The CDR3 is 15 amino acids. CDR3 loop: CASSPTLSSSYEQYF. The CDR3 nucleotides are TGCGCCAGCAGCCCGACACTCTCGAGCTCCTACGAGCAGTACTTC.